This TCR beta chain was retrieved from a study of long-term antiretroviral therapy in people with HIV. CDR1 is SGDLS, CDR2 YYNGEE, per germline. The CDR3 runs to 17 residues. The J segment lost 4 bases and the V segment lost 0 bases, leaving 7 bases of the junction unmatched. This clone was detected once. This was the immunoSEQ v3.0 assay at survey level. The repertoire was sequenced with immunoSEQ multiplex PCR; TCRdb's copy has only in-frame clones and lacks some. Here the sample spans fewer than 30,000 clones, about four fifths being singletons. Every specimen held between roughly 1-11 million cryopreserved PBMC. These were thawed and washed before DNA extraction.

V and J are TRBV9 and TRBJ2-2; 9 nucleotides match TRBD1. The receptor's source is a young man with HIV. Sequenced material: unsorted PBMCs, taken 0.7 years before starting antiretroviral therapy. The CDR3 loop is CASSVALGDRVTGELFF. CDR3 sequence (DNA): TGTGCCAGCAGCGTAGCATTGGGGGACAGGGTCACCGGGGAGCTGTTTTTT. Drawing the rest from reference TRBV9 and TRBJ2-2, the complete variable domain is DSGVTQTPKHLITATGQRVTLRCSPRSGDLSVYWYQQSLDQGLQFLIQYYNGEERAKGNILERFSAQQFPDLHSELNLSSLELGDSALYFCASSVALGDRVTGELFFGEGSRLTVL.